This T cell receptor (beta chain) was recovered during a study of blood T cells in healthy people across ages. The second PCR ran roughly 7 to 12 cycles with a sample-barcoded 5' primer and J-beta primers. Each cDNA molecule received a tag from a template-switch adaptor that had 12 random nucleotides. Each CDR3 protein gets one entry after TCRdb re-called the 5' RACE reads with MiXCR. The table has 760,000 or so distinct CDR3 sequences, more than 20% seen once. The table lists this clonotype with a few counts. V was pared by 1 base and J by 1 base, with 3 bases of the junction left unmatched. The CDR3 runs 15 residues. Healthy Caucasian individuals from Russia aged roughly 6 to 90 served as donors. These data were also filed under a second study, of T cells of mothers and their children.

Sequencing was done on a sample of blood. This TCR came from a boy younger than 18 in good health. This chain joins TRBV12-3 or TRBV12-4 and TRBJ2-7; 8 bases line up with TRBD2. CDR3 sequence reads: CASSLVTSGSYEQYF. The CDR3 DNA is TGTGCCAGCAGTTTAGTTACTAGCGGTTCCTACGAGCAGTACTTC.